The 28 T cell receptor beta chains below were found in one sample sequenced in a study of shared clonotypes between healthy human individuals. TCRdb's copy holds only in-frame clones and misses some; the assay was immunoSEQ multiplex PCR. The profile shows 2 million to 3 million clones, 80% to 95% of them singletons. The sequencing sample was made of naive CD4+ T cells from PBMCs. Subset indicated: CD45RA+ positively selected. These receptors all come from a man between 18 and 35 years old in good health. Some clones in this sample may be carry-over from other donors' samples.

This clone was recorded once. Other DNA sequences in this specimen translate into the identical CDR3. The V and J genes are TRBV6-1 and TRBJ2-5, with TRBD1 matching over 12 bases. The CDR3 runs to 14 residues. Germline CDR1 MNHNS, CDR2 SASEGT. Trimming cost V 6 bases and J 5 bases; bases outside gene matches: 4. As DNA, the CDR3 is TGTGCCAGCAGGGGGACAGGGGGCCGTGAGACCCAGTACTTC. This encodes CASRGTGGRETQYF.

The rearrangement uses TRBV2 and TRBJ1-5; the match to TRBD1 covers 7 bases. Germline-derived CDR1 and CDR2 are SNHLY and FYNNEI. There are 15 residues in the CDR3. V was pared by 6 bases and J by 3 bases, with 8 bases of the junction left unmatched. CDR3 nucleotide sequence: TGTGCCAGCAGCCTTAACAGGGGCACCAATCAGCCCCAGCATTTT. It translates to CASSLNRGTNQPQHF.

The gene calls are TRBV7-9 and TRBJ2-1; the match to TRBD2 covers 7 bases. V shed 3 bases and J 4 bases; nucleotides not matched to a gene: 6. The CDR3 length is 15 residues. The germline V gene has CDR1 SEHNR and CDR2 FQNEAQ (reference sequence). CDR3: CASSLGGIRYNEQFF. CDR3 nucleotide sequence: TGTGCCAGCAGCTTGGGAGGGATAAGGTACAATGAGCAGTTCTTC.

V and J are TRBV19 and TRBJ2-5, with 7 bases fitting TRBD1. The V gene's germline CDR1 is LNHDA and CDR2 SQIVND (reference sequence). The V and J ends lost 7 bases and 2 bases, in that order; junction bases with no gene match: 7. The CDR3 has 14 residues. CDR3 nucleotides: TGTGCCAGTAAAAAGAAGACAGGGCAAGAGACCCAGTACTTC. Amino acids: CASKKKTGQETQYF.

This clone came up once. J is TRBJ2-5 and V is TRBV28; 8 nucleotides match TRBD1. The junction had 10 bases not matched to a gene; V was cut back by 6 bases and J by 4 bases. The germline V gene encodes CDR1 MDHEN and CDR2 SYDVKM. CDR3 length equals 15 residues. CDR3 in DNA: TGTGCCAGCAGCCGGCCCCAGGGGGCGGGAGAGACCCAGTACTTC. Protein: CASSRPQGAGETQYF.

The V gene is TRBV7-3, the J gene TRBJ1-1; D remains ambiguous. Trimming cost V 3 bases and J 2 bases, with 10 bases left between them. Germline CDR1 is SGHTA and CDR2 is FQGTGA. This CDR3 region has 14 residues. CDR3 DNA sequence: TGTGCCAGCAGCTTGCGGACTGTTAACACTGAAGCTTTCTTT. Translation: CASSLRTVNTEAFF.

V is TRBV27 and J is TRBJ2-2, with D hard to call. This CDR3 contains 12 residues. CDR1 is MNHEY, CDR2 SMNVEV, per germline (reference sequence). V lost 7 bases to trimming and J lost 5 bases, with 8 bases between them. The CDR3 here is CASTPRTGELFF. The CDR3 nucleotides are TGTGCCAGCACTCCTCGGACCGGGGAGCTGTTTTTT.

V and J are TRBV19 and TRBJ2-7; D is perhaps TRBD1 (6 bases). CDR1 is LNHDA and CDR2 is SQIVND in the germline V gene (reference sequence). V was shortened by 4 bases and J by 2 bases, with 15 bases between the two germline ends. The CDR3 consists of 15 residues. CDR3 DNA sequence: TGTGCCAGTAGTAAGGGACAAAGCTCAGCCTACGAGCAGTACTTC. Its protein product is CASSKGQSSAYEQYF.

The chain employs TRBV9 and TRBJ1-1; D ambiguous. The CDR3 runs to 13 residues. Trimming removed 6 bases at V and 0 bases at J, with 9 bases between. Germline V CDR1 and CDR2: SGDLS, YYNGEE. CDR3 protein: CASTKGVNTEAFF. The DNA for the CDR3 is TGTGCCAGCACCAAAGGAGTGAACACTGAAGCTTTCTTT. The full variable domain, rest sourced from reference TRBV9 and TRBJ1-1, is DSGVTQTPKHLITATGQRVTLRCSPRSGDLSVYWYQQSLDQGLQFLIQYYNGEERAKGNILERFSAQQFPDLHSELNLSSLELGDSALYFCASTKGVNTEAFFGQGTRLTVV.

The chain joins TRBV7-9 to TRBJ2-5; D assignment may be TRBD1 or TRBD2 (6 bases each). V shed 6 bases and J shed 10 bases, with 21 bases lying between them. CDR1 SEHNR and CDR2 FQNEAQ come from the germline V gene (reference sequence). The CDR3 extends over 14 amino acids. CDR3 nucleotides: TGTGCCAGCAGTTCCGGGACCCAAAGGGGGGACCAGTACTTC. It encodes CASSSGTQRGDQYF.

J is TRBJ2-7 and V is TRBV5-1; TRBD1 agrees at 7 bases. The CDR3 spans 15 residues. V shed 4 bases, J shed 1 base, and the junction held 8 bases outside the gene matches. Germline CDR1 SGHRS, CDR2 YFSETQ. This CDR3 is CASSLSGTASYEQYF. The DNA for the CDR3 is TGCGCCAGCAGCCTGTCCGGGACAGCTTCCTACGAGCAGTACTTC. The full variable domain, with the rest looked up from reference TRBV5-1 and TRBJ2-7, is KAGVTQTPRYLIKTRGQQVTLSCSPISGHRSVSWYQQTPGQGLQFLFEYFSETQRNKGNFPGRFSGRQFSNSRSEMNVSTLELGDSALYLCASSLSGTASYEQYFGPGTRLTVT.

This clone appeared once. This rearrangement joins TRBV9 to TRBJ2-1; tentatively, D is TRBD1 (5 bases). The germline V and J ends were trimmed by 5 bases and 2 bases, with 14 bases remaining between them. Looked up from germline, CDR1 is SGDLS and CDR2 is YYNGEE. The CDR3 length is 15 residues. The DNA of the CDR3 is TGTGCCAGCAGGTCAAGGGGCAGCGCCTACAATGAGCAGTTCTTC. Translation gives CASRSRGSAYNEQFF.

The rearrangement links TRBV5-1 to TRBJ2-5; no reliable D call. Germline V gives CDR1 SGHRS, CDR2 YFSETQ. This CDR3 is built from 13 residues. Trimming removed 3 bases from V and 7 bases from J, with 13 bases in between. CDR3 region: CASSSPGLGTQYF. The CDR3 nucleotides are TGCGCCAGCAGCTCCCCCGGATTAGGGACCCAGTACTTC.

This sequence joins TRBV6-1 and TRBJ1-5; 8 bases agree with TRBD1. Germline V gene data show CDR1 as MNHNS and CDR2 as SASEGT. The CDR3 length is 17 residues. V shed 3 bases, J shed 0 bases, and the junction held 7 bases outside the gene matches. CDR3 sequence reads: CASSDVGQGYSNQPQHF. For the CDR3, the DNA is TGTGCCAGCAGTGACGTAGGACAGGGCTATAGCAATCAGCCCCAGCATTTT.

This rearrangement joins TRBV27 to TRBJ2-2, with TRBD2 identical over 9 bases. The CDR3 has 16 residues. The J segment lost 0 bases and the V segment lost 3 bases, leaving 2 bases of the junction unmatched. CDR1 is MNHEY and CDR2 is SMNVEV in the germline V gene (reference sequence). The CDR3 sequence: CASSFGLAPNTGELFF. The DNA of the CDR3 is TGTGCCAGCAGTTTTGGACTAGCGCCGAACACCGGGGAGCTGTTTTTT.

The chain is built from TRBV4-1 and TRBJ2-7, with D unclear. This CDR3 is 16 amino acids long. CDR1 MGHRA and CDR2 YSYEKL come from the germline V gene. V dropped 2 bases and J dropped 2 bases, with 16 bases sitting between them. CDR3 nucleotide sequence: TGCGCCAGCAGCCAAACCTCGGCACAGTCCGCCTACGAGCAGTACTTC. Its translation is CASSQTSAQSAYEQYF.

V usage is TRBV2 and J usage is TRBJ2-3, with D perhaps being TRBD1 or TRBD2 (5 bases each). V shed 7 bases and J shed 2 bases, with 13 bases lying between them. There are 14 residues in the CDR3. CDR1 is SNHLY and CDR2 is FYNNEI in the germline V gene. CDR3 in DNA: TGTGCCAGCAACGGGGCAGTGTTCACAGATACGCAGTATTTT. Its translation is CASNGAVFTDTQYF. Full variable domain (remainder filled in from reference TRBV2 and TRBJ2-3): EPEVTQTPSHQVTQMGQEVILRCVPISNHLYFYWYRQILGQKVEFLVSFYNNEISEKSEIFDDQFSVERPDGSNFTLKIRSTKLEDSAMYFCASNGAVFTDTQYFGPGTRLTVL.

The CDR3 region is CASSLEVGSLPGANVLTF. As DNA, the CDR3 is TGCGCCAGCAGCCTGGAGGTGGGGAGCCTTCCTGGGGCCAACGTCCTGACTTTC. The rearrangement uses TRBV5-1 and TRBJ2-6, with D perhaps matching TRBD2 (5 bases). Germline CDR1 is SGHRS and CDR2 is YFSETQ. The germline V and J ends were trimmed by 4 bases and 2 bases, with 19 bases remaining between them. CDR3 length: 18 residues.

V and J are TRBV4-1 and TRBJ2-1, with 10 bases identical to TRBD2. The V gene's germline CDR1 is MGHRA and CDR2 YSYEKL. This CDR3 is built from 16 residues. Losses at the gene ends were 4 bases for V and 10 bases for J; bases not matched to a gene: 13. CDR3 in DNA: TGCGCCAGCAGCCCTGATGAGGCTAGCGGGAGAAGAGAGCAGTTCTTC. Amino acids: CASSPDEASGRREQFF.

The rearrangement uses TRBV6-1 and TRBJ2-1; tentatively, D is TRBD1 (6 bases). The CDR3 runs to 20 residues. Trimming cost V 2 bases and J 0 bases, with 23 bases left between them. Germline V gives CDR1 MNHNS, CDR2 SASEGT. In nucleotides, the CDR3 is TGTGCCAGCAGTGAAAAGGCAGGGGTTGACTTGCCGAGCTCCTACAATGAGCAGTTCTTC. It codes for CASSEKAGVDLPSSYNEQFF.

This clone was recorded only once. The V call is TRBV28, the J call TRBJ2-7; a weak D match, TRBD1 (6 bases). Germline V gives CDR1 MDHEN, CDR2 SYDVKM. The V end was cut by 6 bases, the J end by 2 bases, with 14 bases between. The CDR3 spans 14 residues. The CDR3 protein is CASRAGTPTYEQYF. CDR3 sequence (DNA): TGTGCCAGCAGGGCCGGGACACCCACCTACGAGCAGTACTTC.

The rearrangement links TRBV5-1 to TRBJ2-5, with D uncertain. V was cut by 6 bases and J by 1 base, with 10 bases left in between. Germline V CDR1 and CDR2: SGHRS, YFSETQ. The CDR3 covers 13 residues. Here the CDR3 DNA reads TGCGCCAGCAAGATTCAAAGCCAAGAGACCCAGTACTTC. This gives the protein CASKIQSQETQYF.

V and J are TRBV5-1 and TRBJ1-1; 8 bases agree with TRBD1. In germline, CDR1 is SGHRS, CDR2 YFSETQ. Unmatched junction bases numbered 8, after V lost 0 bases and J lost 4 bases. The CDR3 loop spans 16 amino acids. The CDR3 region has the DNA TGCGCCAGCAGCTTGGGTCCAGGGGGCACGGGCACTGAAGCTTTCTTT. The encoded protein is CASSLGPGGTGTEAFF.

The chain carries TRBV19 and TRBJ1-1, with D possibly matching TRBD1 (5 bases). The CDR3 runs to 13 residues. The germline V gene has CDR1 LNHDA and CDR2 SQIVND (reference sequence). V lost 5 bases and J 1 base, leaving 8 bases between the germline ends. CDR3 DNA: TGTGCCAGTAGTGTTACAGGGAACACTGAAGCTTTCTTT. Amino acids: CASSVTGNTEAFF.

This clone occurred once. This CDR3 is also generated by other DNA sequences in the sample. The chain couples TRBV2 to TRBJ2-7; the D gene is possibly TRBD2 (6 bases). Germline CDR1 reads SNHLY; CDR2 reads FYNNEI. Between the trimmed V and J ends, which lost 4 bases and 3 bases, there was a span of 7 bases. This CDR3 is 12 amino acids long. Here the CDR3 reads CASSVGGYEQYF. The CDR3 coding sequence is TGTGCCAGCAGTGTCGGGGGCTACGAGCAGTACTTC.

The rearrangement links TRBV7-2 to TRBJ2-7, with 11 bases that match TRBD1. The CDR3 consists of 15 residues. CDR1 SGHTA and CDR2 FQGNSA come from the germline V gene. V was clipped by 2 bases and J by 5 bases; unmatched bases: 5. The CDR3 nucleotides are TGTGCCAGCAGCTTACGGACAGGGGGCCCAGACGAGCAGTACTTC. It encodes CASSLRTGGPDEQYF.

J is TRBJ1-5 and V is TRBV27, with no clear D. The CDR3 length is 15 residues. Germline assignment: CDR1 MNHEY and CDR2 SMNVEV (reference sequence). V was pared by 6 bases and J by 1 base, with 13 bases between. The CDR3 coding sequence is TGTGCCAGCAGATGGGGTTCTGGCAGCAATCAGCCCCAGCATTTT. This encodes CASRWGSGSNQPQHF.

The chain couples TRBV5-1 to TRBJ2-3; D gene unclear. CDR1 and CDR2 (germline): SGHRS, YFSETQ. V was shortened by 4 bases and J by 0 bases, with 12 bases between the two germline ends. This CDR3 region has 15 residues. CDR3 DNA sequence: TGCGCCAGCAGCGCCCCTTTGGAAAGCACAGATACGCAGTATTTT. Protein: CASSAPLESTDTQYF.